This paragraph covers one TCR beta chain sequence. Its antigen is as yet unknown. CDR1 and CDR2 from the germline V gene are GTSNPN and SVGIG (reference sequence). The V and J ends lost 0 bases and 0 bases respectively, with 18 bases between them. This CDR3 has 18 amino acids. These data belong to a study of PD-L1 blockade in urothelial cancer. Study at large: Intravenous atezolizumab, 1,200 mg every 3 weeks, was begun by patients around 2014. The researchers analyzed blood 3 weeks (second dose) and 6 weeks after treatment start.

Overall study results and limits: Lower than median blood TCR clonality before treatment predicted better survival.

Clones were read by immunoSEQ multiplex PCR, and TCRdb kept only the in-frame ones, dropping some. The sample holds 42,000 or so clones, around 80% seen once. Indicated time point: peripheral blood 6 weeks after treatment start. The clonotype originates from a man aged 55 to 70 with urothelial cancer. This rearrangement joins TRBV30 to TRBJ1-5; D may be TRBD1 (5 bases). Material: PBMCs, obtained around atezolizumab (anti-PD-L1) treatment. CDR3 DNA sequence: TGTGCCTGGAGTGTCGAGCGCGACAGCCTCTATAGCAATCAGCCCCAGCATTTT. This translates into CAWSVERDSLYSNQPQHF.